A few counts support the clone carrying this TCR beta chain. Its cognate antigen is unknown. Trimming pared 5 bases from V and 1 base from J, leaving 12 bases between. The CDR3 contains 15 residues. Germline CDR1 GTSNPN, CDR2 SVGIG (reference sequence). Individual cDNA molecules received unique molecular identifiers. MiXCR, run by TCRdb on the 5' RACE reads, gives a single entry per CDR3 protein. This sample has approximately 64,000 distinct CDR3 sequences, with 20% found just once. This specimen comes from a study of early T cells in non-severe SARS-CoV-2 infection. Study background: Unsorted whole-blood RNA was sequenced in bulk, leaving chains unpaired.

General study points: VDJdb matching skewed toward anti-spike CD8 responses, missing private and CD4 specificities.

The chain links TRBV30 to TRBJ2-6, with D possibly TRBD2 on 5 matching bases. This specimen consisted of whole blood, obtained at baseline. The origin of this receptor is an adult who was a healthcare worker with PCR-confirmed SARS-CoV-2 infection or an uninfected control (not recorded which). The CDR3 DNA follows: TGTGCCTGGCATCCGGGGATATCTGGGGCCAACGTCCTGACTTTC. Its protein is CAWHPGISGANVLTF.